Presented here are 11 T cell receptor beta chains from one specimen sequenced in a study of T cells after yellow fever vaccination. TCRdb re-analysed the 5' RACE reads in MiXCR, keeping a single row per CDR3 protein. Among over 130,000 distinct CDR3 sequences listed, about 7.7% were seen once. Sequences were derived from CD4+ T cells sorted from PBMCs, sampled 5 days after the yellow fever booster vaccination. The receptor source for this set is a young man who received the YFV17D yellow fever vaccine.

In DNA form, the CDR3 reads TGTGCCAGCAGCCTTGGACTCGGCCGCACAGATACGCAGTATTTT. This encodes CASSLGLGRTDTQYF. The chain is built from TRBV7-2 and TRBJ2-3; the D gene is possibly TRBD2 (5 bases). The CDR3 has 15 amino acids. Between the trimmed V and J ends, which lost 5 bases and 1 base, there was a span of 13 bases. The V gene's germline CDR1 is SGHTA and CDR2 FQGNSA.

This clonotype showed up many times. V and J are TRBV7-2 and TRBJ2-3; maybe TRBD1 (6 bases). Germline CDR1 reads SGHTA; CDR2 reads FQGNSA. The CDR3 covers 15 residues. V dropped 6 bases and J dropped 8 bases, with 21 bases sitting between them. The CDR3 DNA sequence: TGTGCCAGCAGTCCTGGGGGCCAACCACCGGGTACGCAGTATTTT. This sequence encodes CASSPGGQPPGTQYF.

This clonotype occurred a few times. The V and J genes are TRBV4-2 and TRBJ1-6, with D uncertain. This CDR3 has 15 amino acids. V shed 0 bases and J shed 8 bases, with 11 bases lying between them. Germline loops: CDR1 LGHNA, CDR2 YNFKEQ. CDR3 loop: CASSQEGRSDSPLHF. CDR3 nucleotides: TGTGCCAGCAGCCAAGAGGGGAGGTCGGATTCACCCCTCCACTTT.

This clonotype was detected ten times or more. The chain uses TRBV7-2 and TRBJ2-7, with a weak D call TRBD2 (5 bases). The CDR3 length is 15 residues. Germline V gene data show CDR1 as SGHTA and CDR2 as FQGNSA. The ends were cut back, 2 bases at V and 2 bases at J, with 13 bases in the middle. CDR3 bases: TGTGCCAGCAGCTTACCCGGACTGGGAACCTACGAGCAGTACTTC. It codes for CASSLPGLGTYEQYF.

This clonotype has more than one count but fewer than ten. The chain uses TRBV4-3 and TRBJ2-3; TRBD2 matches at 11 bases. Germline V gene data show CDR1 as LGHNA and CDR2 as YSLEER. The V gene end was trimmed by 2 bases and the J gene end by 10 bases; junction bases not matched to a gene: 11. CDR3 length: 16 amino acids. CDR3 DNA: TGCGCCAGCAGCCAACAGTTAGCGGGAGGGGCATCCGCGCAGTATTTT. This sequence encodes CASSQQLAGGASAQYF.

Comment on this clonotype: It may be a read error: a sequence one base away is much more abundant. The chain employs TRBV18 and TRBJ2-4; maybe TRBD2 (6 bases). Germline V CDR1 and CDR2: KGHSH, LQKENI. CDR3 length: 14 residues. The CDR3 DNA reads TGTGCCAGCTCACCGGGGGGAGCCAAAGACATTCAGTACTTC. Its translation is CASSPGGAKDIQYF.

This clonotype was seen a few times. The genes are TRBV5-6 and TRBJ1-1; TRBD1 aligns across 8 bases. The CDR3 extends over 16 amino acids. Unmatched junction bases numbered 9, after V lost 4 bases and J lost 1 base. Germline CDR1 SGHDT, CDR2 YYEEEE. The CDR3 DNA reads TGTGCCAGCAGCCCGGGACAGGACCTATGGAACACTGAAGCTTTCTTT. Protein product: CASSPGQDLWNTEAFF.

In the case of this clonotype: This may arise from a read error, as a much more abundant clone is one base away. V is TRBV5-1 and J is TRBJ2-1; perhaps TRBD1 as D (6 bases). V lost 3 bases, J lost 9 bases, and 16 bases lay in between. Germline V CDR1 and CDR2: SGHRS, YFSETQ. This CDR3 has 14 amino acids. CDR3 loop: CASSSLTGAPEQFF. The CDR3 DNA follows: TGCGCCAGCAGCTCCCTGACAGGTGCCCCTGAGCAGTTCTTC. Variable domain in full (rest from reference TRBV5-1 and TRBJ2-1): KAGVTQTPRYLIKTRGQQVTLSCSPISGHRSVSWYQQTPGQGLQFLFEYFSETQRNKGNFPGRFSGRQFSNSRSEMNVSTLELGDSALYLCASSSLTGAPEQFFGPGTRLTVL.

The gene calls are TRBV30 and TRBJ2-1, with D maybe TRBD1 (5 bases). Trimming pared 5 bases from V and 4 bases from J, leaving 9 bases between. The length of the CDR3 is 12 residues. CDR1 GTSNPN and CDR2 SVGIG come from the germline V gene (reference sequence). The CDR3 sequence: CAWDSLYNEQFF. CDR3 in DNA: TGTGCCTGGGACAGCCTTTACAATGAGCAGTTCTTC.

The table lists this clonotype with a few counts. V usage is TRBV7-2 and J usage is TRBJ2-1; 9 bases agree with TRBD2. The J segment lost 6 bases and the V segment lost 1 base, leaving 7 bases of the junction unmatched. Germline V lookup: CDR1 SGHTA, CDR2 FQGNSA. This CDR3 contains 16 residues. The CDR3 spells CASSLEGAGGRNEQFF. Here the CDR3 DNA reads TGTGCCAGCAGCTTAGAGGGCGCGGGAGGGCGCAATGAGCAGTTCTTC.

This clonotype was seen repeatedly, ten times or more. V gene TRBV6-1 combines with J gene TRBJ2-2; 12 positions match TRBD2. V lost 7 bases and J lost 4; bases outside the gene matches: 1. CDR1 MNHNS and CDR2 SASEGT come from the germline V gene. The CDR3 is made up of 14 amino acids. The CDR3 region is CASTSGRATGELFF. The CDR3 DNA sequence: TGTGCCAGCACTAGCGGGAGGGCCACCGGGGAGCTGTTTTTT.